This T cell receptor (beta chain) stems from a study of cytomegalovirus exposure and HLA in healthy donors. Study overall: Of all 400 or so donors who were genotyped, roughly 81% belonged to the Caucasian-associated ancestry cluster.

As concerns this clone: The antigen remains unidentified.

Findings of the study overall: Within an earlier analysis, most TCR beta V segments proved productive either about 87% or about 30% of the time.

Both 60 Vbeta primers and 13 Jbeta primers went into the PCR. The assay was immunoSEQ multiplex PCR, and TCRdb's table has in-frame clones only and misses some. The sample totals about 210,000 clones. This clonotype was obtained from a woman aged 30 to 39 in good health and CMV-seropositive. Sequenced input: PBMCs.

CDR3 DNA sequence: TGTGCCAGCAGTTTTCTTCAGGGTGGCAATCAGCCCCAGCATTTT. This codes for CASSFLQGGNQPQHF. V is TRBV28 and J is TRBJ1-5, with D perhaps TRBD1 (5 bases). Trimming removed 3 bases from V and 2 bases from J, with 11 bases in between. Looked up from germline, CDR1 is MDHEN and CDR2 is SYDVKM. CDR3 length: 15 amino acids.